This is a list of T cell receptor beta chains from one sample in a study of T cell responses to AZD1222 COVID-19 vaccine. Data came from immunoSEQ multiplex PCR; TCRdb stores just in-frame clones and leaves some out. The sample carries roughly 180,000 clones, about 90% recorded once. The specimen was peripheral blood, collected 28 days after the second AZD1222 dose. The receptor set was obtained from an adult who received the AZD1222 COVID-19 vaccine. Each CDR3 is given with its conserved first and last residue. The D gene is left open where the match is weak. Clone size is shown for a subset of rows, as once, few, many or a class of expanded clone.

>15|TRBD2|-|TRBJ2-1|TRBV7-8
TGTGCCAGCAGCTCGCTCGGGGGGGCCTACAATGAGCAGTTCTTC
CASSSLGGAYNEQFF
>16|TRBD1|-|TRBJ2-2|TRBV5-6
TGTGCCAGCAGCGACACCGGACAGGGGGTTGCCGGGGAGCTGTTTTTT
CASSDTGQGVAGELFF
>13|-|-|TRBJ1-1|TRBV9
TGTGCCAGCAGCGTAGCATCGGTTACTGAAGCTTTCTTT
CASSVASVTEAFF
>14|-|-|TRBJ2-2|TRBV5-1
TGCGCCAGCAGCTCTTCGAGGGGTCCCGGGGAGCTGTTTTTT
CASSSSRGPGELFF
>15|-|once|TRBJ2-7|TRBV7-9
TGTGCCAGCAGCTCCCGGGACACCCTCTCCTACGAGCAGTACTTC
CASSSRDTLSYEQYF
>15|TRBD1|-|TRBJ1-5|TRBV19
TGTGCCAGTAATCCAGGATCACAGGGGCTTCAGCCCCAGCATTTT
CASNPGSQGLQPQHF
>14|-|once|TRBJ2-3|TRBV5-5
TGTGCCAGCAGCTTTGCGGGCGGCACAGATACGCAGTATTTT
CASSFAGGTDTQYF
>15|-|-|TRBJ2-5|TRBV5-1
TGCGCCAGCAGCTCCGTACAGGGTAGCGGAGAGACCCAGTACTTC
CASSSVQGSGETQYF
>16|-|-|TRBJ1-1|TRBV28
TGTGCCAGCAGTTTAATCGGGGGGAATCTGAACACTGAAGCTTTCTTT
CASSLIGGNLNTEAFF
>20|TRBD2|many|TRBJ2-3|TRBV4-1
TGCGCCAGCAGCCAACCGGGACTAGCGGGGGGCTCTTCGACCACAGATACGCAGTATTTT
CASSQPGLAGGSSTTDTQYF
>14|TRBD2|-|TRBJ2-3|TRBV30
TGTGCCTGGAGTTCTATAGCGGGACGGCATACGCAGTATTTT
CAWSSIAGRHTQYF
>15|TRBD1|few|TRBJ1-1|TRBV9
TGTGCCAGCAGCGTAGCTGCAGGGGGGAACACTGAAGCTTTCTTT
CASSVAAGGNTEAFF
>15|TRBD1|-|TRBJ1-5|TRBV6-6
TGTGCCAGCAGATCCGGACAGGGGAGAGATCAGCCCCAGCATTTT
CASRSGQGRDQPQHF
>13|-|-|TRBJ1-3|TRBV5-3
TGTGCCAGAAGCTTGGTTGCCGGAAACACCATATATTTT
CARSLVAGNTIYF
>13|TRBD2|-|TRBJ2-5|TRBV18
TGTGCCAGCTCACCGGGGGGGATGGAGACCCAGTACTTC
CASSPGGMETQYF
>16|TRBD2|once|TRBJ2-3|TRBV5-1
TGCGCCAGCAGCACCGGGACTAGCGGGGGCGCAGATACGCAGTATTTT
CASSTGTSGGADTQYF
>15|-|-|TRBJ2-1|TRBV7-8
TGTGCCAGCAGCTTAGGGAGTGGGTCCTACAATGAGCAGTTCTTC
CASSLGSGSYNEQFF
>17|TRBD1|-|TRBJ1-6|TRBV4-1
TGCGCCAGCAGCCAAGCCACAGGGGGCTTCCTTCGGTCACCCCTCCACTTT
CASSQATGGFLRSPLHF
>15|TRBD1|-|TRBJ1-5|TRBV2
TGTGCCAGCAGTGAAGAACAGGGGGCAAATCAGCCCCAGCATTTT
CASSEEQGANQPQHF
>14|-|-|TRBJ2-3|TRBV20-1
TGCAGTGCTAGTCGGGGGCATTTGGCAGATACGCAGTATTTT
CSASRGHLADTQYF
>17|TRBD1|-|TRBJ2-6|TRBV7-7
TGTGCTAGCAGCTCCTACAGGGGCCTGGGTGGGGCCAACGTCCTGACTTTC
CASSSYRGLGGANVLTF
>15|TRBD1|-|TRBJ2-7|TRBV11-2
TGTGCCAGCAGCTTAGGGGGACAGGGGCTAAACGAGCAGTACTTC
CASSLGGQGLNEQYF
>15|TRBD1|-|TRBJ1-5|TRBV19
TGTGCCAGTAGTGCGCGAGACAGGGACAATCAGCCCCAGCATTTT
CASSARDRDNQPQHF
>14|TRBD1|-|TRBJ1-2|TRBV5-1
TGCGCCAGCAGCTGGGGGACAGGGACAGATGGCTACACCTTC
CASSWGTGTDGYTF
>18|TRBD1|-|TRBJ2-1|TRBV11-3
TGTGCCAGCAGCTTAGACGGATTAACAGGGGGCTTGTACAATGAGCAGTTCTTC
CASSLDGLTGGLYNEQFF
>12|-|-|TRBJ1-2|TRBV7-8
TGTGCCAGCAGCTTGGATAACTATGGCTACACCTTC
CASSLDNYGYTF